This passage covers 18 T cell receptor beta chains from one sample sequenced in a study of T-cell reconstitution after alpha-beta-depleted transplantation in children. For TCRbeta, the library was prepared with unique molecular identifiers. From the PCR reads, TCRdb called clonotypes with MiXCR, one entry per CDR3 protein. The table includes some 460,000 distinct CDR3 sequences, around 15% detected once. This sample comprised PBMCs, mostly from graft donor cells, obtained 360 days after TCRalphabeta/CD19-depleted stem cell transplant. These receptor sequences come from a boy younger than two who had a stem cell transplant for Wiskott-Aldrich syndrome, so the T cells may come from the graft donor.

This clonotype was found a few times. This sequence joins TRBV12-3 or TRBV12-4 and TRBJ2-7, with 8 bases identical to TRBD1. Trimming took 5 bases from V and 4 from J; bases not matched to a gene: 7. This CDR3 has 14 amino acids. This CDR3 reads CASSPPGQAYEQYF. The CDR3 DNA sequence: TGTGCCAGCAGTCCCCCGGGACAGGCTTACGAGCAGTACTTC.

The genes are TRBV10-3 and TRBJ2-7; either TRBD1 or TRBD2 may supply D (6 bases each). Germline CDR1 and CDR2: ENHRY and SYGVKD. V lost 4 bases to trimming and J lost 5 bases, with 18 bases between them. CDR3 length: 15 amino acids. CDR3: CAISGAGGPTNEQYF. Written as DNA, the CDR3 is TGTGCCATCAGTGGAGCTGGGGGGCCGACAAACGAGCAGTACTTC.

V and J are TRBV29-1 and TRBJ2-7, with 7 bases lining up with TRBD2. From germline, CDR1 is SQVTM and CDR2 ANQGSEA. The J segment lost 2 bases and the V segment lost 7 bases, leaving 8 bases of the junction unmatched. This CDR3 has 13 residues. The CDR3 nucleotides read TGCAGCGCTAGGCGGGGAGGGACCTACGAGCAGTACTTC. This translates into CSARRGGTYEQYF.

In this sample, this clonotype turned up a few times. The V gene is TRBV28, the J gene TRBJ1-2, with TRBD1 matching 7 bases. The V segment lost 2 bases and the J segment 5 bases; nucleotides outside the gene matches: 2. The CDR3 is 13 amino acids. Germline V gives CDR1 MDHEN, CDR2 SYDVKM. The CDR3 loop reads CASSLLQGYGYTF. The CDR3 DNA sequence: TGTGCCAGCAGTTTACTACAGGGGTATGGCTACACCTTC.

The chain uses TRBV6-2 or TRBV6-3 and TRBJ2-1, with D maybe TRBD2 (6 bases). CDR1 is MNHEY and CDR2 is SVGEGT in the germline V gene. The ends were cut back, 2 bases at V and 6 bases at J, with 23 bases in the middle. This CDR3 has 18 amino acids. This chain's CDR3 is CASSYLVMAREALNEQFF. The CDR3 bases are TGTGCCAGCAGTTACCTAGTTATGGCAAGGGAGGCGCTCAATGAGCAGTTCTTC.

This clonotype was recorded a few times. This chain connects TRBV15 to TRBJ2-5; D unresolved. The germline V gene encodes CDR1 LNHNV and CDR2 YYDKDF (reference sequence). The germline V and J ends were trimmed by 0 bases and 5 bases, with 10 bases remaining between them. CDR3 length equals 14 residues. CDR3 DNA sequence: TGTGCCACCAGCAGAGATCTAGGTTCGGAGACCCAGTACTTC. As protein: CATSRDLGSETQYF.

This clonotype is a singleton in its sample. V and J are TRBV10-3 and TRBJ2-3; a possible D gene is TRBD2 (7 bases). This CDR3 is 14 amino acids long. With 8 bases removed from V and 0 bases from J, the gap between germline ends came to 12 bases. Germline V gene lookup returns CDR1 ENHRY and CDR2 SYGVKD. The CDR3 DNA reads as TGTGCCATCGATGGGGGGGCTAGCACAGATACGCAGTATTTT. The encoded protein is CAIDGGASTDTQYF.

This clonotype was counted many times. The J gene is TRBJ2-2, the V gene TRBV28, with TRBD1 matching 10 bases. Germline V gene sequence: CDR1 MDHEN, CDR2 SYDVKM. The CDR3 runs 15 residues. With V trimmed by 6 bases and J by 3 bases, 4 bases remained unmatched. The CDR3 coding sequence is TGTGCCAGCAGAGCGGGGACAGGGGACACCGGGGAGCTGTTTTTT. This codes for CASRAGTGDTGELFF.

This clonotype occurred many times. This rearrangement joins TRBV2 to TRBJ2-5, with 7 positions matching TRBD1. CDR3 length: 13 residues. V trimming: 5 bases; J trimming: 1 base; junction bases outside the gene matches: 1. Per germline, CDR1 SNHLY and CDR2 FYNNEI. Here the CDR3 DNA reads TGTGCCAGCAGTAGGGACAGCCAAGAGACCCAGTACTTC. This translates into CASSRDSQETQYF.

The rearrangement joins TRBV12-3 or TRBV12-4 to TRBJ2-2; 8 positions agree with TRBD2. With V trimmed by 0 bases and J by 3 bases, 9 bases remained unmatched. The CDR3 is 18 amino acids. CDR3 region: CASSLARQLAGHTGELFF. The CDR3 DNA follows: TGTGCCAGCAGTTTAGCCAGACAGTTAGCGGGACACACCGGGGAGCTGTTTTTT.

The chain couples TRBV4-1 to TRBJ2-5; D is unclear. The CDR3 contains 13 residues. Per the germline V gene, CDR1 is MGHRA and CDR2 is YSYEKL. V lost 0 bases to trimming and J lost 3 bases, with 5 bases between them. The CDR3 spells CASSQEPKETQYF. The CDR3 bases are TGCGCCAGCAGCCAAGAGCCCAAAGAGACCCAGTACTTC.

This rearrangement joins TRBV24-1 to TRBJ2-1; TRBD2 matches 8 bases. Trimming at V came to 5 bases and at J to 4 bases, leaving 9 bases not matched to a gene. The CDR3 length is 16 residues. Per germline, CDR1 KGHDR and CDR2 SFDVKD. This CDR3 reads CATSARGGDFYNEQFF. In DNA form, the CDR3 reads TGTGCCACCAGTGCCCGGGGGGGGGACTTTTACAATGAGCAGTTCTTC.

The genes are TRBV10-2 and TRBJ2-7; 10 bases fit TRBD1. The length of the CDR3 is 13 residues. V shed 6 bases, J shed 2 bases, and the junction held 1 base outside the gene matches. Germline V gene sequence: CDR1 WSHSY, CDR2 SAAADI. This CDR3 reads CASRTGGTYEQYF. CDR3 DNA sequence: TGCGCCAGCAGGACAGGGGGCACCTACGAGCAGTACTTC.

This clonotype was detected once. This chain links TRBV18 with TRBJ2-7; no clear D. CDR3 length: 15 amino acids. V was shortened by 3 bases and J by 0 bases, with 12 bases between the two germline ends. CDR1 is KGHSH and CDR2 is LQKENI in the germline V gene. The CDR3, as DNA: TGTGCCAGCTCACCTACGACGGCGAGCTCCTACGAGCAGTACTTC. It specifies CASSPTTASSYEQYF.

For the CDR3, the DNA is TGCGCCAGCAGCCAAGATATTCTAGCTGGGGAGACCCAGTACTTC. As protein: CASSQDILAGETQYF. The chain has TRBV4-1 and TRBJ2-5, with a weak D call TRBD2 (5 bases). This CDR3 comprises 15 residues. The V and J ends lost 0 bases and 5 bases respectively, with 13 bases between them. Germline V gene data show CDR1 as MGHRA and CDR2 as YSYEKL.

This sequence joins TRBV12-3 or TRBV12-4 and TRBJ2-7; the D gene is possibly TRBD2 (5 bases). The V gene lost 2 bases and the J gene lost 3 bases, with 20 bases spanning the gap. The CDR3 runs 17 residues. The DNA of the CDR3 is TGTGCCAGCAGTTTAAAGTCTAGCAATTGGAAAGGCTACGAGCAGTACTTC. Its protein is CASSLKSSNWKGYEQYF.

This clonotype has more than one count but fewer than ten. The gene calls are TRBV24-1 and TRBJ2-5, with D possibly matching TRBD1 (5 bases). The CDR3 totals 16 residues. Per germline, CDR1 KGHDR and CDR2 SFDVKD. V shed 3 bases and J shed 4 bases, with 17 bases lying between them. The CDR3 reads CATSDPRAAERETQYF. CDR3 nucleotide sequence: TGTGCCACCAGTGATCCCAGGGCAGCCGAACGAGAGACCCAGTACTTC.

The chain has TRBV10-2 and TRBJ1-4; D is perhaps TRBD1 (5 bases). The V gene lost 5 bases and the J gene lost 12 bases, with 13 bases spanning the gap. The germline gives CDR1 WSHSY, CDR2 SAAADI. CDR3 length: 12 amino acids. CDR3 in DNA: TGCGCCAGCAGTTACCTCGGGGCGCAACTGTTTTTT. Its translation is CASSYLGAQLFF.